Sequencing of this T cell receptor beta chain was carried out in a study of blood T cells in healthy people across ages. Concerning this clonotype itself: The antigen is undetermined.

Combining a sample-barcoded 5' primer with a J-beta primer mix, a second PCR ran for roughly 7 to 11 cycles. The yield of each sample was at least 3 million CDR3-containing paired-end reads. TCRdb reanalysed the 5' RACE reads using MiXCR and keeps one entry per CDR3 protein. The sample carries roughly 1,700,000 distinct CDR3 sequences, roughly 30% recorded once. Findings of the study overall: The donors' CMV status was not determined, possibly confounding changes in expanded clonotypes. Roughly linearly, TCR beta diversity per million T cells fell as age increased.

Staff drew roughly 10 milliliters of peripheral blood from each donor. CDR1 is SEHNR and CDR2 is FQNEAQ in the germline V gene (reference sequence). V gave up 5 bases and J gave up 5 bases; unmatched junction bases: 13. This CDR3 is built from 16 residues. The rearrangement uses TRBV7-9 and TRBJ2-5; TRBD2 matches at 8 bases. The sequenced material came from blood. The receptor was isolated from a woman in her 30s in good health. The CDR3 DNA reads as TGTGCCAGCAGCGGACGCGGGGGGCCGGGGCCGGAGACCCAGTACTTC. This gives the protein CASSGRGGPGPETQYF.